This T cell receptor beta chain was sequenced during a study of control samples from healthy donors and cancer patients. The length of the CDR3 is 14 residues. Germline values: CDR1 SGHRS, CDR2 YFSETQ. V was cut by 5 bases and J by 1 base, with 12 bases left in between. Repertoires were generated with immunoSEQ multiplex PCR, while TCRdb's copy carries only in-frame clones and drops some. Of about 140,000 clones detected, 91% appear once; the ten largest clones hold approximately 7%. Material for sequencing was blood. The receptor was derived from a man between 18 and 29 years old in good health. The chain has TRBV5-1 and TRBJ1-1, with D perhaps matching TRBD1 (6 bases). In DNA form, the CDR3 reads TGCGCCAGCAGTCTGAGGGGGAGGAACACTGAAGCTTTCTTT. This translates into CASSLRGRNTEAFF.